The 28 T cell receptor beta chains below come from one sample, sequenced in a study of T cell changes during pregnancy in multiple sclerosis. Sequencing was performed with immunoSEQ multiplex PCR; in TCRdb, only in-frame clones are kept and a portion is missing. Of approximately 30,000 clones in the sample, 88% were seen once. The specimen was CD8+ T cells from peripheral blood mononuclear cells, collected in the second trimester of pregnancy. These TCRs come from a female donor with multiple sclerosis, enrolled in a pregnancy study.

Here the CDR3 reads CASSQFPRVGAYGYTF. The CDR3 DNA follows: TGCGCCAGCAGCCAATTTCCCCGGGTGGGGGCCTATGGCTACACCTTC. The chain links TRBV4-3 to TRBJ1-2; D is perhaps TRBD1 (6 bases). V was trimmed by 2 bases and J by 4 bases, leaving 17 bases between them. Germline V lookup: CDR1 LGHNA, CDR2 YSLEER. The CDR3 is made up of 16 amino acids.

V usage is TRBV28 and J usage is TRBJ1-3, with D uncertain. Germline CDR1 is MDHEN and CDR2 is SYDVKM. The CDR3 is made up of 14 amino acids. Trimming cost V 6 bases and J 2 bases, with 11 bases left between them. CDR3 nucleotide sequence: TGTGCCAGCAGCTTGGGAGGGACTGGAAACACCATATATTTT. Amino acid sequence: CASSLGGTGNTIYF.

The chain couples TRBV7-9 to TRBJ2-7; TRBD2 is a possible D gene (5 bases). Trimming left V 3 bases short and J 6 bases short, with 9 bases between. Germline CDR1 SEHNR, CDR2 FQNEAQ (reference sequence). This CDR3 contains 12 residues. The CDR3 reads CASSFSGLEQYF. The CDR3 bases are TGTGCCAGCAGCTTTTCAGGACTCGAGCAGTACTTC.

Relative to its sample, this clone is medium-sized. V usage is TRBV6-1 and J usage is TRBJ1-2; D call uncertain. The germline V and J ends were trimmed by 4 bases and 6 bases, with 15 bases remaining between them. This CDR3 region has 14 residues. From germline, CDR1 is MNHNS and CDR2 SASEGT. The CDR3, as DNA: TGTGCCAGCAGTGTGGGTACCGGGGAAGATGGCTACACCTTC. Encoded protein: CASSVGTGEDGYTF.

V usage is TRBV27 and J usage is TRBJ2-2; D is perhaps TRBD1 (5 bases). The germline V gene has CDR1 MNHEY and CDR2 SMNVEV (reference sequence). V dropped 6 bases and J dropped 4 bases, with 15 bases sitting between them. CDR3 length: 15 amino acids. The CDR3 DNA is TGTGCCAGCAGCCCGGACCAAGGGGTCACCGGGGAGCTGTTTTTT. As protein: CASSPDQGVTGELFF.

This sequence joins TRBV27 and TRBJ2-5, with a possible D match to TRBD2 (5 bases). There are 13 residues in the CDR3. Germline CDR1 MNHEY, CDR2 SMNVEV (reference sequence). V was trimmed by 4 bases and J by 5 bases, leaving 11 bases between them. The CDR3 DNA is TGTGCCAGCAGTTGGCTAGCTGGGGAGACCCAGTACTTC. Its translation: CASSWLAGETQYF.

This chain uses TRBV5-4 with TRBJ1-1; TRBD1 matches at 8 bases. Germline assignment: CDR1 SGHNT and CDR2 YYREEE (reference sequence). This CDR3 has 14 amino acids. The V segment lost 2 bases and the J segment 4 bases; nucleotides outside the gene matches: 4. CDR3 residues: CASSFDRGSTEAFF. CDR3 sequence (DNA): TGTGCCAGCAGCTTCGACAGGGGAAGCACTGAAGCTTTCTTT.

This chain joins TRBV7-2 and TRBJ1-4; maybe TRBD1 (5 bases). CDR1 is SGHTA and CDR2 is FQGNSA in the germline V gene. V was pared by 1 base and J by 3 bases, with 18 bases between. The CDR3 runs to 18 residues. CDR3 residues: CASSLGEWWGSSNEKLFF. In DNA, the CDR3 is TGTGCCAGCAGCTTAGGTGAATGGTGGGGCAGTTCTAATGAAAAACTGTTTTTT.

The chain combines TRBV7-9 with TRBJ1-6, with D perhaps matching TRBD1 (6 bases). Per germline, CDR1 SEHNR and CDR2 FQNEAQ (reference sequence). This CDR3 comprises 15 residues. The ends were cut back, 8 bases at V and 9 bases at J, with 20 bases in the middle. The CDR3 here is CASGGDRTRGSPLHF. The CDR3 coding sequence is TGTGCCAGCGGGGGAGACAGGACGAGAGGTTCACCCCTCCACTTT.

The CDR3 DNA is TGTGCCAGTACGGGGGGCTCGTACGAGCAGTACTTC. Translation: CASTGGSYEQYF. The chain uses TRBV19 and TRBJ2-7, with D possibly being TRBD2 (7 bases). The CDR3 consists of 12 residues. Trimming pared 7 bases from V and 4 bases from J, leaving 11 bases between. The germline V gene has CDR1 LNHDA and CDR2 SQIVND (reference sequence).

The J gene is TRBJ1-6, the V gene TRBV27, with 9 bases identical to TRBD1. There are 14 residues in the CDR3. The J segment lost 7 bases and the V segment lost 5 bases, leaving 3 bases of the junction unmatched. In germline, CDR1 is MNHEY, CDR2 SMNVEV (reference sequence). The CDR3 nucleotides read TGTGCCAGCAGTACGACAGGGGGGAATTCACCCCTCCACTTT. This encodes CASSTTGGNSPLHF.

This clone was seen only a few times. CDR3 in DNA: TGTGCCAGCAGTCCAGAACCGGGACTAGCCCCGGACAATGAGCAGTTCTTC. Translation gives CASSPEPGLAPDNEQFF. The rearrangement uses TRBV2 and TRBJ2-1; 9 bases fit TRBD2. With V trimmed by 5 bases and J by 5 bases, 13 bases remained unmatched. Germline V gene data show CDR1 as SNHLY and CDR2 as FYNNEI. The CDR3 totals 17 residues.

The rearrangement links TRBV25-1 to TRBJ2-3, with 9 bases aligning to TRBD1. The V and J ends lost 10 bases and 5 bases, in that order; junction bases with no gene match: 4. The CDR3 covers 12 residues. In germline, CDR1 is MGHDK, CDR2 SYGVNS. CDR3 amino acids: CATGQGEDTQYF. DNA of the CDR3: TGTGCCACGGGACAGGGAGAAGATACGCAGTATTTT.

The chain uses TRBV2 and TRBJ1-2, with unresolved D. V dropped 2 bases and J dropped 3 bases, with 19 bases sitting between them. The germline V gene has CDR1 SNHLY and CDR2 FYNNEI. CDR3 length equals 17 residues. The CDR3 coding sequence is TGTGCCAGCAGTGAATACGTTCGGGGTGGAGGTGACTATGGCTACACCTTC. Translated, it gives CASSEYVRGGGDYGYTF.

The chain employs TRBV9 and TRBJ1-1; D might be TRBD1 (6 bases). From germline, CDR1 is SGDLS and CDR2 YYNGEE. The V end was cut by 0 bases, the J end by 4 bases, with 10 bases between. The CDR3 spans 14 residues. The CDR3 protein is CASSVVGGPTEAFF. The CDR3 region has the DNA TGTGCCAGCAGCGTAGTTGGGGGCCCCACTGAAGCTTTCTTT. The full variable domain, rest sourced from reference TRBV9 and TRBJ1-1, is DSGVTQTPKHLITATGQRVTLRCSPRSGDLSVYWYQQSLDQGLQFLIQYYNGEERAKGNILERFSAQQFPDLHSELNLSSLELGDSALYFCASSVVGGPTEAFFGQGTRLTVV.

The CDR3 here is CASSRLERTNTEAFF. CDR3 nucleotide sequence: TGCGCCAGCAGCCGGTTGGAGAGAACGAACACTGAAGCTTTCTTT. The chain uses TRBV5-1 and TRBJ1-1; D ambiguous. The V and J ends lost 4 bases and 1 base respectively, with 14 bases between them. The germline V gene encodes CDR1 SGHRS and CDR2 YFSETQ. CDR3 length: 15 amino acids.

V is TRBV14 and J is TRBJ2-7, with D maybe TRBD2 (6 bases). V was clipped by 2 bases and J by 2 bases, with 19 bases between them. CDR1 and CDR2 (germline): SGHDN, FVKESK. The CDR3 is 17 amino acids. CDR3 sequence (DNA): TGTGCCAGCAGCCAAAATCATGGGGGGTACGTCGCCTACGAGCAGTACTTC. Its protein is CASSQNHGGYVAYEQYF.

The J gene is TRBJ2-1, the V gene TRBV2; 8 bases map to TRBD2. Germline V gene sequence: CDR1 SNHLY, CDR2 FYNNEI. Unmatched junction bases numbered 1, after V lost 8 bases and J lost 1 base. CDR3 size: 13 residues. As DNA, the CDR3 is TGTGCCAGCTTAGCGGGGTCCTACAATGAGCAGTTCTTC. Its translation is CASLAGSYNEQFF.

The chain joins TRBV7-8 to TRBJ2-7; 7 bases match TRBD1. CDR1 is SGHVS, CDR2 FQNEAQ, per germline. The CDR3 runs 16 residues. The V and J ends lost 1 base and 0 bases, in that order; junction bases with no gene match: 6. In DNA form, the CDR3 reads TGTGCCAGCAGCTTAGACCCCGACAGGGCCTCCTACGAGCAGTACTTC. Translated, it gives CASSLDPDRASYEQYF.

The chain uses TRBV27 and TRBJ2-7, with D possibly being TRBD2 (6 bases). CDR1 MNHEY and CDR2 SMNVEV come from the germline V gene (reference sequence). V was trimmed by 2 bases and J by 3 bases, leaving 14 bases between them. The CDR3 is 15 amino acids. Here the CDR3 DNA reads TGTGCCAGCAGTTTAATGGGCGGGGTTATCTACGAGCAGTACTTC. It is translated as CASSLMGGVIYEQYF.

This chain joins TRBV11-1 and TRBJ2-2; TRBD1 might be the D (6 bases). Germline CDR1 and CDR2: SGHAT and FQDESV (reference sequence). CDR3 size: 14 residues. V was trimmed by 1 base and J by 7 bases, leaving 10 bases between them. Written as DNA, the CDR3 is TGTGCCAGCAGCTTAGACAGGGTAATCGGGGAGCTGTTTTTT. Protein: CASSLDRVIGELFF.

The rearrangement uses TRBV7-2 and TRBJ2-5; 7 nucleotides align to TRBD1. CDR3 length: 17 residues. V trimming: 5 bases; J trimming: 4 bases; junction bases outside the gene matches: 16. The V gene's germline CDR1 is SGHTA and CDR2 FQGNSA. The CDR3 DNA is TGTGCCAGCAGCCGTGGGCTTGGCAGGGGGACGGGAGAGACCCAGTACTTC. This encodes CASSRGLGRGTGETQYF.

This clone has just a few counts. The chain uses TRBV6-1 and TRBJ2-3; no clear D gene. CDR1 is MNHNS, CDR2 SASEGT, per germline. This CDR3 has 14 residues. Trimming took 3 bases from V and 4 from J, leaving 11 bases between them. The CDR3 here is CASSDGRMPDTQYF. Written as DNA, the CDR3 is TGTGCCAGCAGTGACGGTCGAATGCCAGATACGCAGTATTTT.

The DNA for the CDR3 is TGTGCCAGCAGTGAAGAAACGGGAGGGAACTACGAGCAGTACTTC. Its protein product is CASSEETGGNYEQYF. The chain combines TRBV6-1 with TRBJ2-7; TRBD2 agrees at 8 bases. Germline lookup yields CDR1 MNHNS and CDR2 SASEGT. The CDR3 sequence is 15 residues long. Germline trimming cut 1 base from V and 3 bases from J; bases unmatched to any gene: 5.

The chain combines TRBV19 with TRBJ2-3, with 9 bases lining up with TRBD2. The CDR3 runs to 15 residues. V lost 6 bases, J lost 1 base, and 5 bases stayed unmatched. Germline assignment: CDR1 LNHDA and CDR2 SQIVND (reference sequence). The CDR3 reads CASRPSGEGTDTQYF. CDR3 DNA: TGTGCCAGTAGACCTAGCGGGGAAGGCACAGATACGCAGTATTTT.

Only one count was recorded for this clone. The chain joins TRBV4-1 to TRBJ2-4; D is undetermined. The CDR3 totals 15 residues. Germline V CDR1 and CDR2: MGHRA, YSYEKL. V lost 2 bases, J lost 0 bases, and 8 bases lay in between. The CDR3 region is CASSQPRLAKNIQYF. The CDR3 DNA is TGCGCCAGCAGCCAACCCAGACTAGCCAAAAACATTCAGTACTTC.

The gene calls are TRBV2 and TRBJ2-1; D remains unclear. The CDR3 runs 13 residues. CDR1 and CDR2 (germline): SNHLY, FYNNEI. The V and J ends lost 2 bases and 7 bases respectively, with 9 bases between them. In nucleotides, the CDR3 is TGTGCCAGCAGTGAATCCCCCCAGAATGAGCAGTTCTTC. Its protein is CASSESPQNEQFF.

The chain recombines TRBV5-4 with TRBJ2-7; 11 nucleotides match TRBD2. Germline V gene lookup returns CDR1 SGHNT and CDR2 YYREEE (reference sequence). The V and J ends lost 3 bases and 0 bases, in that order; junction bases with no gene match: 5. CDR3 length equals 16 residues. Here the CDR3 reads CASSWGSGGASYEQYF. The CDR3 coding sequence is TGTGCCAGCAGCTGGGGTAGCGGGGGGGCCTCCTACGAGCAGTACTTC.